This T cell receptor beta chain was recovered during a study of cytomegalovirus exposure and HLA in healthy donors. This clone was observed a handful of times. The antigen is not known. The CDR3 extends over 14 amino acids. Trimming stripped 0 bases from V and 4 bases from J, with 10 bases between. Germline-derived CDR1 and CDR2 are SGHRS and YFSETQ. The primer mix had 60 Vbeta and 13 Jbeta primers. Using immunoSEQ multiplex PCR, the repertoire was profiled, and TCRdb retains in-frame clones only, with some absent. The sample records over 200,000 clones, about 83% being singletons. Notes on the study in general: Donors belonging to an Asian-associated ancestry cluster reportedly showed fewer N-insertions in productive TCRs than the roughly 670-donor mean, according to what a later analysis found.

The sequence derives from a human donor in good health. Sequences were obtained from PBMCs. This chain links TRBV5-1 with TRBJ1-2, with D perhaps matching TRBD1 (5 bases). CDR3: CASSLGQGGYGYTF. The CDR3 coding sequence is TGCGCCAGCAGCTTGGGTCAGGGAGGCTATGGCTACACCTTC.